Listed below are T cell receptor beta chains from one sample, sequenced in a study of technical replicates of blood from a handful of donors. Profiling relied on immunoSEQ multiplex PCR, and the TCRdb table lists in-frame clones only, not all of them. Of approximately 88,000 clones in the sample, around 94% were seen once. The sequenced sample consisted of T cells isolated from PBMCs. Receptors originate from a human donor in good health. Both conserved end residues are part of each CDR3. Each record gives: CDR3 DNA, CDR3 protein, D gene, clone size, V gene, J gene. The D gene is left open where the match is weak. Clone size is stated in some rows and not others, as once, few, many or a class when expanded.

TGTGCCAGCAGCTTGGCTCCCGGGACAGGGGGAAGCGAAAAACTGTTTTTT	CASSLAPGTGGSEKLFF	TRBD1	.	TRBV5-8	TRBJ1-4
TGCGCCAGCAGCTTGGTGTCCTTGGGAGTGTGGACCGGGGAGCTGTTTTTT	CASSLVSLGVWTGELFF	.	.	TRBV5-1	TRBJ2-2
TGTGCCAGCAGTTTGGACAGGGCCTCCCAAGAGACCCAGTACTTC	CASSLDRASQETQYF	TRBD1	once	TRBV28	TRBJ2-5
TGTGCCAGTAGTCCCCGGACAGGGGGGAACAATGAGCAGTTCTTC	CASSPRTGGNNEQFF	TRBD1	.	TRBV19	TRBJ2-1
TGTGCCAGCAGATGGGGACAGGGCGGCAATCAGCCCCAGCATTTT	CASRWGQGGNQPQHF	TRBD1	.	TRBV28	TRBJ1-5
TGTGCCAGCGAAGGTTCGGGGAGCCTATATGGCTACACCTTC	CASEGSGSLYGYTF	.	.	TRBV2	TRBJ1-2
TGTGCCAGCAGCCCGCGGACAGGGGGCTGGGAGACCCAGTACTTC	CASSPRTGGWETQYF	TRBD1	.	TRBV14	TRBJ2-5
TGTGCCAGCAGCGTAGGAGGAAAGGGGAATCAGCCCCAGCATTTT	CASSVGGKGNQPQHF	.	.	TRBV9	TRBJ1-5
TGTGCCAGCAGCCCTTCCGGGACAGATTTTAATCAGCCCCAGCATTTT	CASSPSGTDFNQPQHF	TRBD1	.	TRBV5-6	TRBJ1-5
TGTGCCAGCAGTGCGAGGGACAGGGAACTGGAGTACTTC	CASSARDRELEYF	TRBD1	.	TRBV6-5	TRBJ2-7
TGTGCCAGCAGCTCCCGGGACAGGGCTAACTATGGCTACACCTTC	CASSSRDRANYGYTF	TRBD1	.	TRBV7-9	TRBJ1-2
TGTGCCAGCAGCTTAGTGGGGGACACGGAAGCTTTCTTT	CASSLVGDTEAFF	.	.	TRBV7-2	TRBJ1-1
TGTGCCAGCAGCTCCAGGGGTTGGGAGACCCAGTACTTC	CASSSRGWETQYF	.	.	TRBV11-3	TRBJ2-5
TGTGCCAGCAGTTCGCCGGGACAGGGGACCTACGAGCAGTACTTC	CASSSPGQGTYEQYF	TRBD1	.	TRBV6-5	TRBJ2-7
TGTGCCATCAGTGCCTTACAGGAGCCAAGGCCCTATGGCTACACCTTC	CAISALQEPRPYGYTF	.	.	TRBV10-3	TRBJ1-2
TGCGCCAGCAGTCCCGGACAGGCGAGTGGCTACACCTTC	CASSPGQASGYTF	TRBD1	.	TRBV5-1	TRBJ1-2
TGTGCCAGCATCCGGGACAGGAGCTCCTACGAGCAGTACTTC	CASIRDRSSYEQYF	TRBD1	.	TRBV2	TRBJ2-7
TGTGCCATCAGCTTGACAGGGGGACCGAATCAGCCCCAGCATTTT	CAISLTGGPNQPQHF	TRBD1	.	TRBV10-3	TRBJ1-5
TGTGCCAGCAGTGAAGCTCCCGGGCGGGGGAATCAGCCCCAGCATTTT	CASSEAPGRGNQPQHF	.	.	TRBV6-1	TRBJ1-5
TGTGCCAGCAGCGTAAGTCCCCAGGTCTCCTACAATGAGCAGTTCTTC	CASSVSPQVSYNEQFF	.	.	TRBV9	TRBJ2-1
TGTGCCAGCAGCTGGACAGGGTATGAGCAGTTCTTC	CASSWTGYEQFF	TRBD1	.	TRBV7-2	TRBJ2-1
TGTGCCAGCAGCGCACCAGGACTAGCGGGAGCGAGGGAGCAGTTCTTC	CASSAPGLAGAREQFF	TRBD2	few	TRBV9	TRBJ2-1
TGTGCCAGCAGTGGCGCGGGGGGCAATCAGCCCCAGCATTTT	CASSGAGGNQPQHF	.	.	TRBV6-1	TRBJ1-5
TGTGCCAGCAGCTTGACGGGTCAGCCCCAGCATTTT	CASSLTGQPQHF	.	.	TRBV5-6	TRBJ1-5
TGTGCCTGGACCACGGCACAGTCCTACGAGCAGTACTTC	CAWTTAQSYEQYF	.	.	TRBV30	TRBJ2-7
TGTGCCAGCAGTTATTCCCCCGGCAATCAGCCCCAGCATTTT	CASSYSPGNQPQHF	.	few	TRBV6-5	TRBJ1-5
TGTGCCAGTAGCCCGGGGACAGGATCCTACGAGCAGTACTTC	CASSPGTGSYEQYF	TRBD1	.	TRBV19	TRBJ2-7
TGTGCCAGCCGGTTAGCGGGACCCTACGAGCAGTACTTC	CASRLAGPYEQYF	TRBD2	many	TRBV28	TRBJ2-7
TGTGCCAGCAGTCCCCCCCCGGGAAGTAGCAATCAGCCCCAGCATTTT	CASSPPPGSSNQPQHF	.	.	TRBV28	TRBJ1-5
TGTGCCAGGTCCCGGGACAACATGAACACTGAAGCTTTCTTT	CARSRDNMNTEAFF	.	.	TRBV2	TRBJ1-1
TGCGCCAGCAGCCAAGCGGGAGTTAGGGGCATTCAGTACTTC	CASSQAGVRGIQYF	.	.	TRBV4-1	TRBJ2-4
TGTGCCAGCAGCGCGGGGGGGGTGAACACCGGGGAGCTGTTTTTT	CASSAGGVNTGELFF	TRBD2	once	TRBV9	TRBJ2-2
TGTGCCAGTAGTAAAGGGGTTGCAACTAATGAAAAACTGTTTTTT	CASSKGVATNEKLFF	.	.	TRBV19	TRBJ1-4
TGTGCCAGTAGTATTGCGGGATCTTACAATGAGCAGTTCTTC	CASSIAGSYNEQFF	.	.	TRBV19	TRBJ2-1
TGTGCCAGCAGTTCGGGGTTCTCTGGAAACACCATATATTTT	CASSSGFSGNTIYF	.	.	TRBV6-5	TRBJ1-3
TGTGCCAGCAGCTTAGGAGACTATGGCTACACCTTC	CASSLGDYGYTF	.	.	TRBV7-9	TRBJ1-2
TGTGCCAGCAGCTTTGGGCCGAGCACAGATACGCAGTATTTT	CASSFGPSTDTQYF	.	once	TRBV11-2	TRBJ2-3
TGTGCCAGCAGCCGGACCGGGAGTGAAAACATTCAGTACTTC	CASSRTGSENIQYF	.	.	TRBV5-6	TRBJ2-4
TGTGCCAGCAGCAGGGAGTCGGGGGACACTGAAGCTTTCTTT	CASSRESGDTEAFF	.	.	TRBV27	TRBJ1-1
TGTGCCAGCTCACCAGGGGCAGGGGATCAAGAGACCCAGTACTTC	CASSPGAGDQETQYF	.	.	TRBV18	TRBJ2-5
TGTGCCAGCAGTGCTTCCGGTCGTAACTATGGCTACACCTTC	CASSASGRNYGYTF	.	.	TRBV2	TRBJ1-2
TGTGCCAGCAGTGATGACAGGGGCTATCAGCCCCAGCATTTT	CASSDDRGYQPQHF	TRBD1	.	TRBV27	TRBJ1-5
TGTGCCAGCAGCTTCCCGGGACAGGAGATCTATGGCTACACCTTC	CASSFPGQEIYGYTF	TRBD1	.	TRBV7-9	TRBJ1-2
TGTGCCAGCAGCTTAGACCTCGGGAAGCGCTATGGCTACACCTTC	CASSLDLGKRYGYTF	.	once	TRBV5-6	TRBJ1-2
TGTGCCAGCAGCAGGGAATCACACACTGAAGCTTTCTTT	CASSRESHTEAFF	.	.	TRBV6-5	TRBJ1-1
TGTGCCAGCAGTTATTCAATCCGGGACAGGTCCTACAATGAGCAGTTCTTC	CASSYSIRDRSYNEQFF	TRBD1	.	TRBV28	TRBJ2-1
TGTGCCAGCAGTGATTGGGGCAGGGGGTACTACAATGAGCAGTTCTTC	CASSDWGRGYYNEQFF	TRBD1	.	TRBV2	TRBJ2-1
TGTGCCAGCAGCTCAAGGGGACTCTCAGGGGAGACCCAGTACTTC	CASSSRGLSGETQYF	.	few	TRBV9	TRBJ2-5
TGTGCCAGCAGTCTCGACAGGCCCGAGCAGTACTTC	CASSLDRPEQYF	.	.	TRBV5-8	TRBJ2-7
TGTGCCAGCAGTGGAGATAGATCACCCCTCCACTTT	CASSGDRSPLHF	.	.	TRBV25-1	TRBJ1-6